This paragraph covers one TCR beta chain sequence. This record comes from a study of high-grade serous ovarian cancer treatment subgroups. Here immunoSEQ multiplex PCR was the method, and the copy in TCRdb shows in-frame clones only, minus some. The sample lists 250 to 350 clones; roughly 80% were seen once. The tumor samples were collected prior to definitive surgery or chemotherapy. This sequence was found in a human donor with high-grade serous ovarian cancer. Source material: tumor tissue.

CDR3 residues: CASSPSGKYTEAFF. The CDR3, as DNA: TGTGCCAGCTCACCCTCAGGGAAATACACTGAAGCTTTCTTT. The genes are TRBV18 and TRBJ1-1, with TRBD1 as a possible D gene (5 bases). This CDR3 is 14 amino acids long. Germline V gene lookup returns CDR1 KGHSH and CDR2 LQKENI. The ends were cut back, 3 bases at V and 3 bases at J, with 11 bases in the middle.